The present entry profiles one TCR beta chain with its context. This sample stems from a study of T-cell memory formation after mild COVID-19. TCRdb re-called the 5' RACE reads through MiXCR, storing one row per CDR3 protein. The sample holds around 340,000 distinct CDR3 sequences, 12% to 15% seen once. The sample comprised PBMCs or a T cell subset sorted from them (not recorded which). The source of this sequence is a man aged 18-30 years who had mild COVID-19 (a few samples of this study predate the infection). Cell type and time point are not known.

CDR3: CASSLEWGRHQPQHF. CDR3 in DNA: TGTGCCAGCAGCTTAGAATGGGGCCGCCATCAGCCCCAGCATTTT. V and J are TRBV7-2 and TRBJ1-5; TRBD1 is a possible D gene (5 bases). Germline V CDR1 and CDR2: SGHTA, FQGNSA. Trimming left V 1 base short and J 5 bases short, with 12 bases between. The CDR3 sequence is 15 residues long.